One sample yielded the 6 T cell receptor beta chains listed below, sequenced in a study of cytomegalovirus exposure and HLA in healthy donors. The PCR employed 60 Vbeta primers together with 13 Jbeta primers. Sequenced by immunoSEQ multiplex PCR; TCRdb stores in-frame clones only, minus some. The profile shows under 110,000 clones, about 80% of them singletons. Material: PBMCs. These receptors were taken from a man in his forties in good health and CMV-seronegative.

This chain uses TRBV11-2 with TRBJ2-1; 8 bases match TRBD2. The CDR3 has 16 residues. J gave up 4 bases and V 7 bases, and 12 bases lay outside the gene matches. The V gene's germline CDR1 is SGHAT and CDR2 FQNNGV. CDR3 nucleotide sequence: TGTGCCAGCACGGACCTTATAGCGGGGATGTACAATGAGCAGTTCTTC. It encodes CASTDLIAGMYNEQFF.

As to this clone: Germline and junction disagree at one end, which may indicate a read error. This chain uses TRBV18 with TRBJ1-1; TRBD1 matches at 8 bases. The V gene's germline CDR1 is KGHSH and CDR2 LQKENI. The CDR3 sequence is 15 residues long. CDR3 sequence reads: CASSQLQGGNTELIF. The CDR3 DNA is TGTGCCAGCTCGCAACTACAGGGGGGGAACACAGAGCTCATCTTT.

The CDR3 protein is CASSEQGPYGYTF. CDR3 sequence (DNA): TGTGCCAGCAGTGAACAGGGTCCTTATGGCTACACCTTC. This rearrangement joins TRBV6-5 to TRBJ1-2, with D tentatively TRBD1 (6 bases). Germline lookup yields CDR1 MNHEY and CDR2 SVGAGI. This CDR3 spans 13 amino acids. With 5 bases removed from V and 5 bases from J, the gap between germline ends came to 12 bases.

V gene TRBV9 combines with J gene TRBJ1-1; D remains unclear. The CDR3 sequence is 14 residues long. Between the trimmed V and J ends, which lost 0 bases and 1 base, there was a span of 7 bases. Germline-derived CDR1 and CDR2 are SGDLS and YYNGEE. DNA of the CDR3: TGTGCCAGCAGCGTAGTATCCAGGAACACTGAAGCTTTCTTT. As protein: CASSVVSRNTEAFF.

A few counts support this clone. The chain uses TRBV6-1 and TRBJ1-2; the D is unclear. The CDR3 length is 13 residues. Germline CDR1 reads MNHNS; CDR2 reads SASEGT. V was pared by 7 bases and J by 4 bases, with 13 bases between. The CDR3 DNA reads TGTGCCAGCATCGTCAGTCGATTCTATGGCTACACCTTC. Translated: CASIVSRFYGYTF.

This clone is classed as medium-sized. The chain joins TRBV5-4 to TRBJ1-1; 7 bases are a match to TRBD1. The length of the CDR3 is 15 residues. Germline V gives CDR1 SGHNT, CDR2 YYREEE (reference sequence). V was clipped by 4 bases and J by 3 bases; unmatched bases: 9. CDR3 nucleotides: TGTGCCAGCAGCGGAAGCAGGGGGAAGTACACTGAAGCTTTCTTT. This codes for CASSGSRGKYTEAFF.